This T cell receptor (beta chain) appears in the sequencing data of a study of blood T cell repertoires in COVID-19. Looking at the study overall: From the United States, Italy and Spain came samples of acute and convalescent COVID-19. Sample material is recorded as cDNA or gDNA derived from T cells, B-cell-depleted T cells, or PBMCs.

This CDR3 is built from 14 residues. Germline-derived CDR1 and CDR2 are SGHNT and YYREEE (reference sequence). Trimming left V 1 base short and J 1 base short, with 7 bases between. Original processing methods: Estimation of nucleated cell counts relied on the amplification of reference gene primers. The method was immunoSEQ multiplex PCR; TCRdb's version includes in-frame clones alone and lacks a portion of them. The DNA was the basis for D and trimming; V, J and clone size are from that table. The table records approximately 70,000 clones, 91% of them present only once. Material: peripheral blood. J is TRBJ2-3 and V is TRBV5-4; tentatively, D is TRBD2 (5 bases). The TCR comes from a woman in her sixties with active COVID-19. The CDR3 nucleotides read TGTGCCAGCAGCTTGAGGCGGGGCACAGATACGCAGTATTTT. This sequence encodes CASSLRRGTDTQYF.